The TCR beta chain under discussion was sequenced for a study of vaccination and CD4 T cells after COVID-19. The Oncomine TCR Beta short-read assay was what sequenced the DNA obtained from cultured CD4+ T cells. One entry per CDR3 protein results from TCRdb running MiXCR on the PCR reads. There are 15,000 to 20,000 distinct CDR3 sequences in the sample; roughly 70% occur only once, and 4.5% to 7% lies in the top ten. Indicated treatment: roughly 11-day PBMC culture with coronavirus spike peptide pools or control peptides (ViraFEST assay). Once peptide pools had expanded antigen-specific T cells, ViraFEST sequenced TCRs. Of note for this clonotype: Its antigen is currently unknown.

Input material: CD4+ T cells from blood, cultured in vitro. This sequence originates from a human donor who had recovered from COVID-19.

Here the CDR3 DNA reads TGTGCCAGCGGGTCCCGTAGCGGGAGCTCCTACGAGCAGTACTTC. It encodes CASGSRSGSSYEQYF. The chain carries TRBV7-2 and TRBJ2-7; 9 positions agree with TRBD2. This CDR3 spans 15 amino acids. Per germline, CDR1 SGHTA and CDR2 FQGNSA. Trimming removed 8 bases from V and 0 bases from J; junction bases left unmatched: 8.